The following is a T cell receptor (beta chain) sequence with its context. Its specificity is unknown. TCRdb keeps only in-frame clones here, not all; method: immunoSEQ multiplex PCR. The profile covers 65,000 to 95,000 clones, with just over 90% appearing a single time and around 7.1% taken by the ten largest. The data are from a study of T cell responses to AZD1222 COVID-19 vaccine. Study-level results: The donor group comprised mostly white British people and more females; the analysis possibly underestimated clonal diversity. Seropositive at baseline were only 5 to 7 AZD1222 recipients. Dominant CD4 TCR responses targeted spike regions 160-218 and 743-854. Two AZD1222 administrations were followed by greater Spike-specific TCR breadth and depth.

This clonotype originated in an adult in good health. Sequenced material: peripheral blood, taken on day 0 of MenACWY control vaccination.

The CDR3 loop is CASSRWSYEQYF. CDR3 in DNA: TGTGCCAGCAGCCGTTGGTCCTACGAGCAGTACTTC. The rearrangement links TRBV3-1 (or the pseudogene TRBV3-2) to TRBJ2-7; D call uncertain. In germline, CDR1 is LGHDT, CDR2 YNNKEL (reference sequence). Trimming removed 4 bases from V and 1 base from J, with 5 bases in between. The CDR3 has 12 amino acids.